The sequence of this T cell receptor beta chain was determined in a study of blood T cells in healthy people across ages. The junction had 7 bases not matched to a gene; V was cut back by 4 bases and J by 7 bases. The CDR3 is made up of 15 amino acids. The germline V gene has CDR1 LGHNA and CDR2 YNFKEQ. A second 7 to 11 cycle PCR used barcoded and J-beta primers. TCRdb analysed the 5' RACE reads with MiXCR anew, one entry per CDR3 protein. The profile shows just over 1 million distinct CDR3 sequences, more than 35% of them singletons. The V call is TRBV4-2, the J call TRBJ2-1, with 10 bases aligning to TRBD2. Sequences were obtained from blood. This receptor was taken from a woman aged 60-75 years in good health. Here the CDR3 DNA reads TGTGCCAGCAGCCGAGCGGGAGGGCCGGAAAATGAGCAGTTCTTC. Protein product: CASSRAGGPENEQFF.